This T cell receptor (beta chain) was recorded in a study of cytomegalovirus exposure and HLA in healthy donors. Study-level information: Drawn from HLA-typed donors, approximately 85 million unique TCRs were held in an early data release.

Use of 60 Vbeta and 13 Jbeta primers characterized the PCR. Only in-frame clones appear in the TCRdb table, and some are missing; sequencing was by immunoSEQ multiplex PCR. The table includes about 97,000 clones, approximately 72% detected once. This CDR3 spans 17 amino acids. Trimming took 4 bases from V and 2 from J; bases not matched to a gene: 7. Looked up from germline, CDR1 is SEHNR and CDR2 is FQNEAQ (reference sequence). The rearrangement joins TRBV7-9 to TRBJ2-5; the match to TRBD2 covers 13 bases. This receptor was taken from a woman aged 35 to 49 in good health and CMV-seronegative. Input material: PBMCs. DNA of the CDR3: TGTGCCAGCAGCTCGCGACTAGCGGGGGGCCCTCAAGAGACCCAGTACTTC. This sequence encodes CASSSRLAGGPQETQYF.